The 10 T cell receptor beta chains presented below share a single source sample, sequenced in a study of T cell changes during pregnancy in multiple sclerosis. Some clones are missing from TCRdb's copy, which holds only in-frame ones; the method was immunoSEQ multiplex PCR. The sample yields fewer than 75,000 clones, approximately 93% seen once. The material was peripheral blood, obtained in the second trimester of pregnancy. Source of these receptors: a female donor with multiple sclerosis, enrolled in a pregnancy study.

In this sample, this clone turned up once. The chain carries TRBV6-5 and TRBJ1-2; D might be TRBD1 (5 bases). V was pared by 2 bases and J by 3 bases, with 10 bases between. The CDR3 runs to 14 residues. From germline, CDR1 is MNHEY and CDR2 SVGAGI. The CDR3 here is CASSYQGRDYGYTF. As DNA, the CDR3 is TGTGCCAGCAGTTACCAGGGTCGGGACTATGGCTACACCTTC.

The CDR3 protein is CASSLSGGTQPQHF. DNA of the CDR3: TGTGCCAGCAGTTTATCGGGGGGGACTCAGCCCCAGCATTTT. The rearrangement uses TRBV27 and TRBJ1-5, with TRBD1 as a possible D gene (5 bases). The CDR3 is 14 amino acids. Deletions cut 0 bases from V and 6 bases from J, with 9 bases between. Germline V CDR1 and CDR2: MNHEY, SMNVEV (reference sequence).

The chain recombines TRBV9 with TRBJ2-2; 10 nucleotides match TRBD2. There are 17 residues in the CDR3. Trimming at V came to 4 bases and at J to 2 bases, leaving 8 bases not matched to a gene. Germline-derived CDR1 and CDR2 are SGDLS and YYNGEE. CDR3 nucleotides: TGTGCCAGCAGCCCCCATGCTAGCGGGAGTAACACCGGGGAGCTGTTTTTT. It translates to CASSPHASGSNTGELFF.

This clone was recorded only once. The V gene is TRBV6-5, the J gene TRBJ2-7; 8 nucleotides align to TRBD2. The CDR3 runs 15 residues. Trimming cost V 0 bases and J 2 bases; bases outside gene matches: 3. CDR1 MNHEY and CDR2 SVGAGI come from the germline V gene. CDR3 nucleotides: TGTGCCAGCAGTTACTCGCGGGAGGACGCCTACGAGCAGTACTTC. This sequence encodes CASSYSREDAYEQYF.

This chain uses TRBV7-9 with TRBJ1-2, with 7 bases matching TRBD1. Germline V gives CDR1 SEHNR, CDR2 FQNEAQ (reference sequence). The CDR3 has 15 amino acids. The V and J ends lost 7 bases and 1 base, in that order; junction bases with no gene match: 9. CDR3 coding DNA: TGTGCCAGCACCCACTCTGGGACAGTTAACTATGGCTACACCTTC. Residues: CASTHSGTVNYGYTF.

The chain combines TRBV11-2 with TRBJ1-1; TRBD1 matches at 8 bases. The CDR3 length is 16 residues. The germline CDR1 and CDR2 sequences are SGHAT and FQNNGV. Trimming took 1 base from V and 4 from J; bases not matched to a gene: 8. CDR3 nucleotide sequence: TGTGCCAGCAGCTTAGTGACAGGGGCTAAGGGCACTGAAGCTTTCTTT. This sequence encodes CASSLVTGAKGTEAFF.

Notes on this clone: Other DNA sequences in this sample translate to the same CDR3. The rearrangement joins TRBV29-1 to TRBJ2-7; D might be TRBD2 (5 bases). Germline loops: CDR1 SQVTM, CDR2 ANQGSEA. The V end lost 2 bases, the J end lost 3 bases, and 8 bases lay between the germline ends. The CDR3 extends over 12 amino acids. The CDR3 sequence is CSVETRDYEQYF. The DNA of the CDR3 is TGCAGCGTTGAAACACGGGACTACGAGCAGTACTTC.

This sequence joins TRBV19 and TRBJ2-2; D ambiguous. Germline V gene sequence: CDR1 LNHDA, CDR2 SQIVND (reference sequence). Trimming removed 3 bases from V and 4 bases from J, with 6 bases in between. CDR3 size: 13 residues. The CDR3, as DNA: TGTGCCAGTAGTATCCTGGCCACCGGGGAGCTGTTTTTT. Protein product: CASSILATGELFF.

V and J are TRBV18 and TRBJ1-3; 7 bases are shared with TRBD1. The CDR3 is 15 amino acids. Germline CDR1 reads KGHSH; CDR2 reads LQKENI. Germline trimming cut 6 bases from V and 3 bases from J; bases unmatched to any gene: 8. The CDR3 DNA is TGTGCCAGCTCGCGACAGGGTAGACGTGGAAACACCATATATTTT. The encoded protein is CASSRQGRRGNTIYF.

This rearrangement joins TRBV5-4 to TRBJ1-2; possible D gene TRBD1, 5 bases. The germline V gene encodes CDR1 SGHNT and CDR2 YYREEE (reference sequence). The CDR3 is made up of 14 amino acids. Trimming pared 6 bases from V and 3 bases from J, leaving 15 bases between. The CDR3 loop reads CASTAGRSDYGYTF. In nucleotides, the CDR3 is TGTGCCAGCACCGCGGGACGGTCCGACTATGGCTACACCTTC.